A single sample gave rise to the 32 T cell receptor beta chains below, sequenced in a study of T cells in Graves' hyperthyroidism and ophthalmopathy. Researchers took RNA transcripts and amplified the TCR beta CDR3 regions from them. The primer set for the first-round RT-PCR of the TCR CDR3 was HTBI. One entry per CDR3 protein results from TCRdb running MiXCR on the multiplex PCR reads. The sample includes approximately 600,000 distinct CDR3 sequences, about 15% of them seen just once. Sequencing was carried out using blood. These receptors were taken from a woman aged 25 to 45 with Graves' hyperthyroidism that later progressed to Graves' ophthalmopathy.

The V gene is TRBV4-1, the J gene TRBJ1-1, with 7 bases identical to TRBD1. The ends lost 6 bases at V and 1 base at J; junction bases unmatched: 5. The germline CDR1 and CDR2 sequences are MGHRA and YSYEKL. CDR3 length equals 14 residues. The CDR3 region is CASRQTGPNTEAFF. Written as DNA, the CDR3 is TGCGCCAGCAGGCAGACAGGGCCGAACACTGAAGCTTTCTTT.

The V gene is TRBV9, the J gene TRBJ1-1, with D possibly being TRBD1 (6 bases). The germline gives CDR1 SGDLS, CDR2 YYNGEE. V lost 2 bases and J lost 1, with 9 bases in between. The CDR3 sequence is 14 residues long. CDR3 nucleotide sequence: TGTGCCAGCAGCGTGGACAGCGAGAACACTGAAGCTTTCTTT. Translating it yields CASSVDSENTEAFF.

This clonotype was counted many times. The chain uses TRBV6-6 and TRBJ2-3, with D perhaps matching TRBD2 (5 bases). CDR1 and CDR2 (germline): MNHNY, SVGAGI (reference sequence). The CDR3 totals 15 residues. V lost 0 bases and J lost 2, with 9 bases in between. The CDR3 region has the DNA TGTGCCAGCAGTTACTCGACTACGCTCACAGATACGCAGTATTTT. It codes for CASSYSTTLTDTQYF.

This clonotype has at least ten counts. The chain uses TRBV24-1 and TRBJ1-5; D gene uncertain. CDR3 length: 16 amino acids. In germline, CDR1 is KGHDR, CDR2 SFDVKD. Trimming removed 2 bases at V and 2 bases at J, with 12 bases between. The CDR3 sequence: CATSDSPGFGNQPQHF. Here the CDR3 DNA reads TGTGCCACCAGTGATTCCCCCGGCTTTGGCAATCAGCCCCAGCATTTT.

In this sample, this clonotype turned up a few times. J is TRBJ2-7 and V is TRBV6-6, with no clear D. Germline values: CDR1 MNHNY, CDR2 SVGAGI (reference sequence). V dropped 2 bases and J dropped 3 bases, with 11 bases sitting between them. The CDR3 runs to 14 residues. CDR3: CASSYGGHGYEQYF. The CDR3, as DNA: TGTGCCAGCAGTTACGGCGGCCATGGCTACGAGCAGTACTTC.

This CDR3 reads CSAETNTEAFF. CDR3 DNA: TGCAGCGCTGAGACTAACACTGAAGCTTTCTTT. This sequence joins TRBV29-1 and TRBJ1-1, with D uncertain. The V end was cut by 7 bases, the J end by 2 bases, with 8 bases between. CDR3 length equals 11 residues. The V gene's germline CDR1 is SQVTM and CDR2 ANQGSEA. Based on the CDR3 plus reference TRBV29-1 and TRBJ1-1, the full variable domain is SAVISQKPSRDICQRGTSLTIQCQVDSQVTMMFWYRQQPGQSLTLIATANQGSEATYESGFVIDKFPISRPNLTFSTLTVSNMSPEDSSIYLCSAETNTEAFFGQGTRLTVV.

This clonotype showed up just a few times. The V and J genes are TRBV29-1 and TRBJ2-3; D not certain. CDR1 is SQVTM, CDR2 ANQGSEA, per germline. Trimming left V 4 bases short and J 2 bases short, with 10 bases between. This CDR3 is 13 amino acids long. The CDR3 reads CSVAASLTDTQYF. The CDR3 DNA follows: TGCAGCGTTGCCGCCAGCCTCACAGATACGCAGTATTTT.

This clonotype was seen a few times. V is TRBV6-1 and J is TRBJ1-4; weak D call: TRBD1 (5 bases). Germline CDR1 and CDR2: MNHNS and SASEGT. The CDR3 sequence is 15 residues long. V was trimmed by 5 bases and J by 4 bases, leaving 14 bases between them. In DNA form, the CDR3 reads TGTGCCAGCAGTTCAGGAGACAGCCTTAATGAAAAACTGTTTTTT. Translating gives CASSSGDSLNEKLFF.

This clonotype occurred many times. The chain uses TRBV11-2 and TRBJ2-7, with D perhaps matching TRBD1 (6 bases). V gave up 0 bases and J gave up 5 bases, with 8 bases separating them. The germline gives CDR1 SGHAT, CDR2 FQNNGV. This CDR3 comprises 13 residues. CDR3 amino acids: CASSLDHRDEQYF. For the CDR3, the DNA is TGTGCCAGCAGCTTAGATCACAGGGACGAGCAGTACTTC.

This clonotype has ten or more counts. The rearrangement uses TRBV11-3 and TRBJ2-1; TRBD2 matches at 8 bases. Per the germline V gene, CDR1 is SGHNT and CDR2 is YENEEA. The CDR3 consists of 15 residues. J lost 7 bases, V lost 8 bases, and 13 bases had no gene match. The CDR3 is CASATLREGLNEQFF. For the CDR3, the DNA is TGTGCCAGCGCTACACTACGGGAGGGGTTGAATGAGCAGTTCTTC.

This clonotype occurred many times. V and J are TRBV28 and TRBJ2-7; D gene ambiguous. The germline V and J ends were trimmed by 5 bases and 3 bases, with 14 bases remaining between them. The CDR3 is 14 residues long. Germline V lookup: CDR1 MDHEN, CDR2 SYDVKM. CDR3 residues: CASSGVTASYEQYF. DNA of the CDR3: TGTGCCAGCAGTGGGGTCACGGCTAGCTACGAGCAGTACTTC.

This clonotype showed up many times. This chain connects TRBV7-9 to TRBJ1-5, with TRBD1 matching 7 bases. CDR3 length: 15 residues. CDR1 is SEHNR, CDR2 FQNEAQ, per germline (reference sequence). Trimming took 5 bases from V and 7 from J; bases not matched to a gene: 11. The CDR3 reads CASSLQTGEGQPQHF. Written as DNA, the CDR3 is TGTGCCAGCAGCCTGCAAACAGGGGAAGGACAGCCCCAGCATTTT.

This clonotype turned up a few times. The chain is built from TRBV3-2 and TRBJ2-4; TRBD2 is the table's D call and was not checked against the DNA. TRBV3-2 is a listed pseudogene. The CDR3 contains 17 residues. CDR3 nucleotide sequence: TGTGCCAGCAGCCAAGATCTTGCGGGAGGGCCCAAAAACATTCAGTACTTC. Translated, it gives CASSQDLAGGPKNIQYF.

Only a few counts were recorded for this clonotype. The gene calls are TRBV12-3 or TRBV12-4 and TRBJ1-5; D remains unclear. V shed 2 bases and J shed 9 bases, with 17 bases lying between them. This CDR3 is built from 15 residues. The DNA for the CDR3 is TGTGCCAGCAGTTTACGGCGGGGTGGGATTGGGCCCCAGCATTTT. Encoded protein: CASSLRRGGIGPQHF.

This clonotype was observed a handful of times. This chain links TRBV7-9 with TRBJ2-1; 7 bases fit TRBD2. V lost 10 bases, J lost 9 bases, and 15 bases stayed unmatched. Looked up from germline, CDR1 is SEHNR and CDR2 is FQNEAQ (reference sequence). The CDR3 spans 14 residues. CDR3 amino acids: CATSRAGVTIEQFF. In DNA, the CDR3 is TGTGCCACTTCTAGGGCGGGGGTTACTATTGAGCAGTTCTTC.

V and J are TRBV5-1 and TRBJ1-2; a weak D match, TRBD1 (6 bases). The germline V and J ends were trimmed by 4 bases and 6 bases, with 13 bases remaining between them. Germline lookup yields CDR1 SGHRS and CDR2 YFSETQ. The CDR3 extends over 13 amino acids. The CDR3 region has the DNA TGCGCCAGCAGCAGGGCAGGGGAGGATGGCTACACCTTC. Its protein product is CASSRAGEDGYTF.

Only a few counts were recorded for this clonotype. V usage is TRBV20-1 and J usage is TRBJ2-7, with D perhaps TRBD1 (7 bases). Germline loops: CDR1 DFQATT, CDR2 SNEGSKA (reference sequence). The CDR3 loop spans 13 amino acids. V was pared by 6 bases and J by 3 bases, with 15 bases between. The CDR3 DNA is TGCAGTGCAACGGGAGACAGGGTCTACGAGCAGTACTTC. Translation gives CSATGDRVYEQYF.

This clonotype was detected many times. The rearrangement joins TRBV7-2 to TRBJ2-7; 9 bases agree with TRBD2. V lost 0 bases, J lost 4 bases, and 1 base stayed unmatched. CDR3 size: 14 residues. Germline lookup yields CDR1 SGHTA and CDR2 FQGNSA. CDR3 protein: CASSLAREGYEQYF. CDR3 nucleotides: TGTGCCAGCAGCTTAGCGCGGGAGGGGTACGAGCAGTACTTC.

This clonotype was picked up many times. The chain uses TRBV5-1 and TRBJ2-1; the D gene could be TRBD1 or TRBD2 (5 bases each). Per the germline V gene, CDR1 is SGHRS and CDR2 is YFSETQ. V lost 0 bases and J 9 bases, leaving 10 bases between the germline ends. The CDR3 loop spans 13 amino acids. CDR3 loop: CASSLGGAAEQFF. The CDR3 coding sequence is TGCGCCAGCAGCTTGGGAGGGGCTGCTGAGCAGTTCTTC.

This clonotype was seen ten or more times. The chain's CDR3 is CASSLQGTSNSPLHF. In DNA, the CDR3 is TGTGCCAGCAGCTTACAAGGGACCTCTAATTCACCCCTCCACTTT. The rearrangement uses TRBV11-1 and TRBJ1-6; possible D gene TRBD1, 5 bases. This CDR3 region has 15 residues. V gave up 2 bases and J gave up 6 bases, with 11 bases separating them. Per the germline V gene, CDR1 is SGHAT and CDR2 is FQDESV (reference sequence).

Many counts were recorded for this clonotype. The V call is TRBV6-1, the J call TRBJ1-2; 9 bases match TRBD1. V gave up 5 bases and J gave up 8 bases; unmatched junction bases: 6. This CDR3 spans 13 amino acids. Germline V CDR1 and CDR2: MNHNS, SASEGT. Here the CDR3 DNA reads TGTGCCAGCAGTCCCGGGACAGGGACCGGCTACACCTTC. It specifies CASSPGTGTGYTF.

The rearrangement joins TRBV9 to TRBJ1-4; D remains unclear. The CDR3 runs 15 residues. CDR1 SGDLS and CDR2 YYNGEE come from the germline V gene. Deletions cut 4 bases from V and 6 bases from J, with 16 bases between. CDR3 nucleotides: TGTGCCAGCAGCAAACTCCCCGGGGTGGATGAAAAACTGTTTTTT. Residues: CASSKLPGVDEKLFF.

This clonotype was recorded a few times. The rearrangement links TRBV5-1 to TRBJ1-1; 7 bases are shared with TRBD1. CDR3 length: 12 residues. Trimming at V came to 1 base and at J to 11 bases, leaving 5 bases not matched to a gene. CDR1 is SGHRS, CDR2 YFSETQ, per germline. The CDR3 DNA sequence: TGCGCCAGCAGCTTGACAGGGGTTCGGGCTTTCTTT. This codes for CASSLTGVRAFF.

This clonotype turned up a few times. The chain is built from TRBV6-2 or TRBV6-3 and TRBJ2-5; weak D call: TRBD1 (5 bases). V lost 5 bases and J 0 bases, leaving 10 bases between the germline ends. The CDR3 has 14 residues. Germline CDR1 MNHEY, CDR2 SVGEGT. The CDR3 DNA reads TGTGCCAGCAGTAGAACAGGTGACCAAGAGACCCAGTACTTC. Translating it yields CASSRTGDQETQYF.

This clonotype was detected many times. V usage is TRBV14 and J usage is TRBJ1-2; 8 nucleotides match TRBD1. Germline V gene sequence: CDR1 SGHDN, CDR2 FVKESK. V shed 1 base, J shed 4 bases, and the junction held 2 bases outside the gene matches. The CDR3 runs 14 residues. In nucleotides, the CDR3 is TGTGCCAGCAGCCAAGCAGGGGGCGGCTATGGCTACACCTTC. Its protein is CASSQAGGGYGYTF.

The sample holds many counts of this clonotype. This chain links TRBV10-3 with TRBJ2-1, with D perhaps matching TRBD2 (6 bases). The germline gives CDR1 ENHRY, CDR2 SYGVKD. This CDR3 is 14 amino acids long. The V and J ends lost 0 bases and 7 bases respectively, with 10 bases between them. CDR3 amino acids: CAISESGGWNEQFF. CDR3 DNA sequence: TGTGCCATCAGTGAGTCGGGAGGCTGGAATGAGCAGTTCTTC.

This clonotype was observed a handful of times. This sequence joins TRBV7-9 and TRBJ1-2, with D unclear. The CDR3 consists of 17 residues. Trimming shortened V by 1 base and J by 3 bases, and 18 bases separated the two germline ends. Germline values: CDR1 SEHNR, CDR2 FQNEAQ (reference sequence). As DNA, the CDR3 is TGTGCCAGCAGCTTAGAAAGCTGGGGTGTTCTTGACTATGGCTACACCTTC. Translated: CASSLESWGVLDYGYTF.

At least ten counts were recorded for this clonotype. The chain employs TRBV6-6 and TRBJ2-3; possibly TRBD1 for D (5 bases). The CDR3 spans 13 residues. CDR1 and CDR2 (germline): MNHNY, SVGAGI (reference sequence). V was pared by 0 bases and J by 6 bases, with 7 bases between. Here the CDR3 reads CASSYSWGDTQYF. CDR3 nucleotide sequence: TGTGCCAGCAGTTACTCTTGGGGCGATACGCAGTATTTT.

This clonotype was found many times. This chain connects TRBV28 to TRBJ1-5; D ambiguous. This CDR3 contains 13 residues. V lost 6 bases to trimming and J lost 6 bases, with 12 bases between them. The germline V gene has CDR1 MDHEN and CDR2 SYDVKM. In DNA, the CDR3 is TGTGCCAGCAGCAAAAACAGATTTCAGCCCCAGCATTTT. Translating it yields CASSKNRFQPQHF.

V usage is TRBV19 and J usage is TRBJ1-5; tentative D call: TRBD1 (6 bases). CDR3 length equals 12 residues. In germline, CDR1 is LNHDA, CDR2 SQIVND (reference sequence). The V and J ends lost 9 bases and 5 bases respectively, with 11 bases between them. CDR3 nucleotide sequence: TGTGCCAGAATGACAGGTCATCAGCCCCAGCATTTT. Its translation: CARMTGHQPQHF. Using reference TRBV19 and TRBJ1-5 for the parts outside the CDR3, the full variable domain is DGGITQSPKYLFRKEGQNVTLSCEQNLNHDAMYWYRQDPGQGLRLIYYSQIVNDFQKGDIAEGYSVSREKKESFPLTVTSAQKNPTAFYLCARMTGHQPQHFGDGTRLSIL.

Ten or more counts support this clonotype. The V call is TRBV2, the J call TRBJ2-5; TRBD2 aligns across 7 bases. Germline V CDR1 and CDR2: SNHLY, FYNNEI. This CDR3 spans 15 amino acids. After removal of 6 bases from V and 5 bases from J, the junction contained 12 bases not matched to a gene. CDR3 in DNA: TGTGCCAGCAGAGAAAATCGGGGGGTACGGGAGACCCAGTACTTC. Translated: CASRENRGVRETQYF.

This clonotype was found many times. The gene calls are TRBV24-1 and TRBJ2-2, with TRBD2 matching 14 bases. This CDR3 region has 20 residues. Germline CDR1 reads KGHDR; CDR2 reads SFDVKD. V lost 5 bases, J lost 3 bases, and 13 bases stayed unmatched. The CDR3 DNA reads TGTGCCACCAGTGTTCCTTCGGGACTAGCGGGAGTTGGTGACACCGGGGAGCTGTTTTTT. This translates into CATSVPSGLAGVGDTGELFF.